This entry lists 29 T cell receptor beta chains sequenced from one sample in a study of radiotherapy plus CTLA-4 blockade in lung cancer. Assay used: immunoSEQ multiplex PCR; TCRdb lists only in-frame clones, some missing. The sample includes 80,000 to 100,000 clones, approximately 86% of them seen just once. The sequencing here drew on peripheral blood, taken from a patient treated with radiotherapy plus ipilimumab. The receptors originated from a human donor with non-small cell lung cancer that progressed on radiotherapy plus ipilimumab.

A single count supports this clone. V and J are TRBV30 and TRBJ2-2; D is unresolved. The CDR3 covers 15 residues. Trimming stripped 1 base from V and 6 bases from J, with 15 bases between. Germline CDR1 is GTSNPN and CDR2 is SVGIG (reference sequence). The CDR3 bases are TGTGCCTGGAGTGCTCCAGGATCCTCCCCCGGGGAGCTGTTTTTT. This sequence encodes CAWSAPGSSPGELFF.

This clone was recorded only once. This sequence joins TRBV5-4 and TRBJ1-1, with D tentatively TRBD1 (5 bases). The length of the CDR3 is 14 residues. V lost 4 bases and J lost 5, with 15 bases in between. The germline V gene encodes CDR1 SGHNT and CDR2 YYREEE (reference sequence). The CDR3 DNA reads as TGTGCCAGCAGCCCCGAGGGGCCGCGGACTGAAGCTTTCTTT. Its translation is CASSPEGPRTEAFF.

The gene calls are TRBV2 and TRBJ1-5; unclear D gene. The CDR3 consists of 15 residues. V dropped 5 bases and J dropped 2 bases, with 13 bases sitting between them. Germline values: CDR1 SNHLY, CDR2 FYNNEI. The CDR3 bases are TGTGCCAGCAGTCGTGGGCGCGGAGGCAATCAGCCCCAGCATTTT. Translated, it gives CASSRGRGGNQPQHF.

This clone was seen once. The chain uses TRBV5-1 and TRBJ2-1, with 7 bases lining up with TRBD1. The CDR3 is 14 residues long. Germline V CDR1 and CDR2: SGHRS, YFSETQ. J lost 4 bases, V lost 4 bases, and 5 bases had no gene match. The CDR3 sequence: CASSPEGAYNEQFF. The CDR3 nucleotides are TGCGCCAGCAGCCCCGAGGGGGCTTACAATGAGCAGTTCTTC.

The chain recombines TRBV11-2 with TRBJ2-5, with TRBD2 as a possible D gene (6 bases). This CDR3 comprises 15 residues. Trimming took off 2 bases at V and 1 base at J, with 11 bases between the two ends. Germline CDR1 is SGHAT and CDR2 is FQNNGV. CDR3 sequence: CASSLTGTSQETQYF. The CDR3 DNA follows: TGTGCCAGCAGCTTAACCGGGACTTCCCAAGAGACCCAGTACTTC.

Notes on this clone: In the same sample, other DNA sequences code for this CDR3. V is TRBV29-1 and J is TRBJ2-1; a weak D match, TRBD2 (6 bases). The V end lost 3 bases, the J end lost 7 bases, and 7 bases lay between the germline ends. CDR1 SQVTM and CDR2 ANQGSEA come from the germline V gene. The CDR3 covers 11 residues. CDR3 in DNA: TGCAGCGTTGATGGAGGGAATGAGCAGTTCTTC. Translating it yields CSVDGGNEQFF.

The chain links TRBV2 to TRBJ1-1; possibly TRBD1 for D (5 bases). The CDR3 loop spans 16 amino acids. CDR1 SNHLY and CDR2 FYNNEI come from the germline V gene. Trimming pared 0 bases from V and 5 bases from J, leaving 16 bases between. CDR3 sequence reads: CASSEARQLGKTEAFF. CDR3 coding DNA: TGTGCCAGCAGTGAAGCCCGACAGTTGGGGAAAACTGAAGCTTTCTTT.

The chain's CDR3 is CASSDRGTTNEKLFF. CDR3 coding DNA: TGTGCCAGTAGTGACAGGGGAACAACTAATGAAAAACTGTTTTTT. The chain combines TRBV19 with TRBJ1-4; 8 bases match TRBD1. V was clipped by 5 bases and J by 0 bases; unmatched bases: 2. This CDR3 is built from 15 residues. Germline V CDR1 and CDR2: LNHDA, SQIVND (reference sequence).

The J gene is TRBJ2-7, the V gene TRBV12-5; 8 nucleotides agree with TRBD1. This CDR3 region has 13 residues. Germline V gene data show CDR1 as LGHNT and CDR2 as FRNRAP. The V gene end was trimmed by 7 bases and the J gene end by 5 bases; junction bases not matched to a gene: 7. DNA of the CDR3: TGTGCTAGTGCCCAGACAGGGGAAGACGAGCAGTACTTC. This gives the protein CASAQTGEDEQYF.

The chain has TRBV5-1 and TRBJ2-6; D not resolved. V lost 0 bases and J lost 0, with 7 bases in between. The germline V gene encodes CDR1 SGHRS and CDR2 YFSETQ. The CDR3 is made up of 16 amino acids. The CDR3 here is CASSLAPGSGANVLTF. For the CDR3, the DNA is TGCGCCAGCAGCTTGGCTCCGGGCTCTGGGGCCAACGTCCTGACTTTC.

This clone was seen a single time. One end of the junction fails to match germline, which may point to a read error. This rearrangement joins TRBV7-7 to TRBJ1-1; D not certain. The CDR3 is made up of 17 amino acids. Per the germline V gene, CDR1 is SSHAT and CDR2 is FNYEAQ (reference sequence). The CDR3 loop is CASSLAVPQLSNTEAFF. The CDR3 DNA reads as TGTGCTAGCAGCTTAGCTGTTCCACAGCTTTCGAACACTGAAGCTTTCTTT. The entire variable domain, with the rest obtained from reference TRBV7-7 and TRBJ1-1, is as follows: GAGVSQSPRYKVTKRGQDVTLRCDPISSHATLYWYQQALGQGPEFLTYFNYEAQPDKSGLPSDRFSAERPEGSISTLTIQRTEQRDSAMYRCASSLAVPQLSNTEAFFGQGTRLTVV.

The chain uses TRBV2 and TRBJ1-5; 9 nucleotides line up with TRBD1. V dropped 6 bases and J dropped 1; count of bases not matched to a gene: 4. The CDR3 loop spans 15 amino acids. Germline V gene sequence: CDR1 SNHLY, CDR2 FYNNEI. The CDR3: CASREDRGSNQPQHF. The DNA for the CDR3 is TGTGCCAGCAGAGAGGACAGGGGAAGCAATCAGCCCCAGCATTTT.

The genes are TRBV18 and TRBJ2-1; 10 nucleotides match TRBD2. The CDR3 loop spans 15 amino acids. Germline lookup yields CDR1 KGHSH and CDR2 LQKENI. Germline trimming cut 3 bases from V and 6 bases from J; bases unmatched to any gene: 5. In DNA, the CDR3 is TGTGCCAGCTCACCTAAGCGGGAGGGCCCCAATGAGCAGTTCTTC. As protein: CASSPKREGPNEQFF.

This chain joins TRBV7-8 and TRBJ2-7, with D uncertain. The V end was cut by 0 bases, the J end by 2 bases, with 5 bases between. The CDR3 runs 13 residues. The germline CDR1 and CDR2 sequences are SGHVS and FQNEAQ. CDR3 nucleotide sequence: TGTGCCAGCAGCTTAGCGCTTGCCTACGAGCAGTACTTC. This sequence encodes CASSLALAYEQYF.

The chain uses TRBV6-5 and TRBJ1-2; D is uncertain. The CDR3 covers 14 residues. Germline CDR1 MNHEY, CDR2 SVGAGI. Trimming stripped 0 bases from V and 8 bases from J, with 13 bases between. DNA of the CDR3: TGTGCCAGCAGTTACTCGGACCGGGCGGAGGGCTACACCTTC. Protein sequence: CASSYSDRAEGYTF.

About this clone: The conserved final phenylalanine or tryptophan is absent from the CDR3, which likely points to a read error. No DNA is shown, since the ends of the CDR3 on it are uncertain; the CDR3 is the one TCRdb lists. The J gene is TRBJ2-7, the V gene TRBV11-3; TRBD2 is the table's D call, not checked against the DNA. Inclusive of both ends, the CDR3 amounts to 12 amino acids. The germline gives CDR1 SGHNT, CDR2 YENEEA. The CDR3: CASSRGRRGPLL.

The chain links TRBV2 to TRBJ2-5; TRBD1 might be the D (5 bases). Germline V gene data show CDR1 as SNHLY and CDR2 as FYNNEI. V was trimmed by 0 bases and J by 7 bases, leaving 12 bases between them. The length of the CDR3 is 14 residues. CDR3 nucleotides: TGTGCCAGCAGTGAAGCTGGGGCCGTGGCGACCCAGTACTTC. This sequence encodes CASSEAGAVATQYF. The whole variable domain, remainder taken from reference TRBV2 and TRBJ2-5, is EPEVTQTPSHQVTQMGQEVILRCVPISNHLYFYWYRQILGQKVEFLVSFYNNEISEKSEIFDDQFSVERPDGSNFTLKIRSTKLEDSAMYFCASSEAGAVATQYFGPGTRLLVL.

The V and J genes are TRBV4-1 and TRBJ1-2; possible D gene TRBD1, 5 bases. The CDR3 has 16 amino acids. V was cut by 1 base and J by 4 bases, with 16 bases left in between. Germline CDR1 reads MGHRA; CDR2 reads YSYEKL. This CDR3 is CASSQGQGGFVYGYTF. CDR3 nucleotides: TGCGCCAGCAGCCAAGGTCAGGGAGGTTTCGTCTATGGCTACACCTTC.

The chain uses TRBV5-1 and TRBJ2-3; TRBD2 agrees at 7 bases. Germline V gene lookup returns CDR1 SGHRS and CDR2 YFSETQ. The V gene end was trimmed by 6 bases and the J gene end by 5 bases; junction bases not matched to a gene: 6. This CDR3 contains 13 residues. Here the CDR3 DNA reads TGCGCCAGCAAGGGGACTACAGAAGATACGCAGTATTTT. Translated, it gives CASKGTTEDTQYF.

The genes are TRBV2 and TRBJ2-5; 14 positions match TRBD2. The CDR3 has 17 residues. V lost 5 bases and J lost 5; bases outside the gene matches: 10. Germline V gene lookup returns CDR1 SNHLY and CDR2 FYNNEI. CDR3 residues: CASSKGLAGGLPETQYF. In DNA form, the CDR3 reads TGTGCCAGCAGTAAAGGACTAGCGGGAGGTCTTCCGGAGACCCAGTACTTC.

The chain joins TRBV5-1 to TRBJ2-7; 9 nucleotides align to TRBD1. Trimming at V came to 3 bases and at J to 6 bases, leaving 7 bases not matched to a gene. Germline CDR1 SGHRS, CDR2 YFSETQ. CDR3 length: 14 residues. Here the CDR3 reads CASSSGTGRGEQYF. The CDR3, as DNA: TGCGCCAGCAGCTCAGGGACAGGGCGAGGCGAGCAGTACTTC.

The chain couples TRBV11-3 to TRBJ2-3; D gene ambiguous. This CDR3 is built from 14 residues. Deletions cut 1 base from V and 1 base from J, with 6 bases between. From germline, CDR1 is SGHNT and CDR2 YENEEA. The CDR3 nucleotides read TGTGCCAGCAGCTTAGGGCAAGGCACAGATACGCAGTATTTT. This codes for CASSLGQGTDTQYF.

This clone has just one count. The CDR3 DNA is TGTGCCAGCAGCGTAGGAGGGCTAACCAAAAACATTCAGTACTTC. The encoded protein is CASSVGGLTKNIQYF. This chain uses TRBV9 with TRBJ2-4, with a possible D match to TRBD2 (5 bases). CDR1 is SGDLS, CDR2 YYNGEE, per germline. This CDR3 is 15 amino acids long. Trimming stripped 0 bases from V and 2 bases from J, with 9 bases between.

The rearrangement uses TRBV2 and TRBJ2-5, with 9 positions matching TRBD2. With 1 base clipped from V and 1 base from J, the junction kept 4 bases outside the gene matches. The CDR3 is 16 amino acids. Germline-derived CDR1 and CDR2 are SNHLY and FYNNEI. In DNA, the CDR3 is TGTGCCAGCAGTGAAGAGTTAGCGGGAGTCCAAGAGACCCAGTACTTC. Amino acids: CASSEELAGVQETQYF.

V and J are TRBV9 and TRBJ2-7, with TRBD2 as a possible D gene (6 bases). Germline V gene data show CDR1 as SGDLS and CDR2 as YYNGEE. V was trimmed by 4 bases and J by 5 bases, leaving 22 bases between them. This CDR3 comprises 16 residues. The CDR3 sequence is CASSPHDSLRGDEQYF. The CDR3 region has the DNA TGTGCCAGCAGCCCCCATGACAGCCTCCGCGGGGACGAGCAGTACTTC.

This clone appeared a single time. V gene TRBV27 combines with J gene TRBJ2-3; D call uncertain. Germline V CDR1 and CDR2: MNHEY, SMNVEV (reference sequence). Trimming left V 6 bases short and J 7 bases short, with 8 bases between. The CDR3 is made up of 11 amino acids. The CDR3 loop reads CASRIMHTQYF. The CDR3 nucleotides are TGTGCCAGCAGAATCATGCATACGCAGTATTTT.

V and J are TRBV6-5 and TRBJ1-3; D is perhaps TRBD1 (5 bases). Germline assignment: CDR1 MNHEY and CDR2 SVGAGI. V was trimmed by 0 bases and J by 2 bases, leaving 11 bases between them. The CDR3 consists of 16 residues. The CDR3 loop is CASSYSFRDAGNTIYF. The DNA for the CDR3 is TGTGCCAGCAGTTACTCGTTCAGGGATGCTGGAAACACCATATATTTT.

A single count supports this clone. The CDR3 coding sequence is TGTGCCAGCAGACTAGCTGGGGCAGATACGCAGTATTTT. Encoded protein: CASRLAGADTQYF. V is TRBV5-4 and J is TRBJ2-3; D may be TRBD2 (6 bases). The germline CDR1 and CDR2 sequences are SGHNT and YYREEE (reference sequence). The CDR3 is 13 amino acids. V shed 5 bases and J shed 4 bases, with 11 bases lying between them.

This clone was seen just once. The V gene is TRBV9, the J gene TRBJ1-6; D uncertain. Germline CDR1 SGDLS, CDR2 YYNGEE. Trimming removed 4 bases from V and 1 base from J, with 0 bases in between. This CDR3 is built from 12 residues. The CDR3 loop reads CASSSYNSPLHF. The CDR3 coding sequence is TGTGCCAGCAGCTCCTATAATTCACCCCTCCACTTT.